The following is a TCR beta chain sequence with its context. The data belong to a study of blood T cell repertoires in COVID-19. The data were produced by immunoSEQ multiplex PCR, yet TCRdb's version contains in-frame clones alone and is incomplete. Of hundreds of thousands of clones in the sample, 80% to 90% were seen once. Trimming pared 2 bases from V and 6 bases from J, leaving 13 bases between. Germline V lookup: CDR1 SGHAT, CDR2 FQDESV (reference sequence). The CDR3 length is 15 residues. The chain joins TRBV11-1 to TRBJ2-2, with D possibly being TRBD1 (6 bases). The origin of this receptor is a man aged 50 or older with COVID-19, enrolled during active disease. Material: peripheral blood. The CDR3 loop is CASSLTDKGAGELFF. Here the CDR3 DNA reads TGTGCCAGCAGCTTAACGGACAAGGGGGCCGGGGAGCTGTTTTTT.